One sample yielded the 4 T cell receptor beta chains listed below, sequenced in a study of blood T cell repertoires in COVID-19. Measured with immunoSEQ multiplex PCR; TCRdb has only the in-frame clones, and not every one. The data show under 200,000 clones, roughly nine tenths seen once. Material: peripheral blood. Receptors were obtained from a man between 65 and 79 years old with active or convalescent COVID-19.

The rearrangement links TRBV11-2 to TRBJ2-5; D unclear. Germline V gene lookup returns CDR1 SGHAT and CDR2 FQNNGV. The length of the CDR3 is 14 residues. V was pared by 3 bases and J by 5 bases, with 13 bases between. As DNA, the CDR3 is TGTGCCAGCAGCTTCCACCACGAACGGGAGACCCAGTACTTC. Protein sequence: CASSFHHERETQYF.

The J gene is TRBJ2-4, the V gene TRBV7-2, with D possibly matching TRBD2 (5 bases). V lost 0 bases to trimming and J lost 3 bases, with 9 bases between them. The V gene's germline CDR1 is SGHTA and CDR2 FQGNSA. The CDR3 covers 15 residues. Here the CDR3 DNA reads TGTGCCAGCAGCTTAGCGAGGGTGGGCAAAAACATTCAGTACTTC. Protein sequence: CASSLARVGKNIQYF. The full variable domain, its missing parts supplied by reference TRBV7-2 and TRBJ2-4, is GAGVSQSPSNKVTEKGKDVELRCDPISGHTALYWYRQSLGQGLEFLIYFQGNSAPDKSGLPSDRFSAERTGGSVSTLTIQRTQQEDSAVYLCASSLARVGKNIQYFGAGTRLSVL.

The J gene is TRBJ1-2, the V gene TRBV10-3; D may be TRBD1 (5 bases). Germline V CDR1 and CDR2: ENHRY, SYGVKD. This CDR3 is built from 13 residues. Trimming stripped 4 bases from V and 8 bases from J, with 14 bases between. CDR3 protein: CAISGRQSQGYTF. The CDR3 region has the DNA TGTGCCATCAGTGGCCGACAGTCGCAAGGCTACACCTTC.

V and J are TRBV7-9 and TRBJ2-1; the D is unclear. Germline loops: CDR1 SEHNR, CDR2 FQNEAQ (reference sequence). CDR3 length equals 14 residues. V was pared by 1 base and J by 7 bases, with 11 bases between. Here the CDR3 reads CASSLGSGFNEQFF. CDR3 nucleotide sequence: TGTGCCAGCAGCTTAGGGTCAGGATTTAATGAGCAGTTCTTC.